The 3 T cell receptor beta chains below all came from one sample that was sequenced in a study of CD8 T cells in ankylosing spondylitis. Overall study findings and caveats: About 8 highly homologous variants made up a TCR beta motif that seemed to typify ankylosing spondylitis blood.

TCRdb re-called the 5' RACE reads with MiXCR, one entry per CDR3 protein. The repertoire holds 500,000 or so distinct CDR3 sequences, 5.3% seen once, with roughly 3.3% in the top ten. Antigen specificity for these receptors is unknown. The specimen was blood, either unsorted or a sorted T cell fraction (not recorded which). Receptors were obtained from a male donor with ankylosing spondylitis.

This clonotype was seen many times. The rearrangement uses TRBV7-3 and TRBJ1-1; D not certain. The CDR3 totals 15 residues. Germline V lookup: CDR1 SGHTA, CDR2 FQGTGA. Trimming left V 6 bases short and J 1 base short, with 15 bases between. In DNA, the CDR3 is TGTGCCAGCAGACCGATGACGGGCTCGAACACTGAAGCTTTCTTT. This codes for CASRPMTGSNTEAFF. Variable domain in full (rest from reference TRBV7-3 and TRBJ1-1): GAGVSQTPSNKVTEKGKYVELRCDPISGHTALYWYRQSLGQGPEFLIYFQGTGAADDSGLPNDRFFAVRPEGSVSTLKIQRTERGDSAVYLCASRPMTGSNTEAFFGQGTRLTVV.

The gene calls are TRBV20-1 and TRBJ2-3; TRBD2 agrees at 8 bases. The CDR3 covers 14 residues. Germline values: CDR1 DFQATT, CDR2 SNEGSKA (reference sequence). The V gene end was trimmed by 3 bases and the J gene end by 5 bases; junction bases not matched to a gene: 7. Here the CDR3 DNA reads TGCAGTGCTAGGACGGGGGGGGGCGAAGATACGCAGTATTTT. It yields the protein CSARTGGGEDTQYF.

This clonotype occurred many times. The rearrangement joins TRBV5-1 to TRBJ2-1; TRBD2 is a possible D gene (5 bases). The CDR3 has 14 residues. Germline lookup yields CDR1 SGHRS and CDR2 YFSETQ. The V end lost 0 bases, the J end lost 9 bases, and 13 bases lay between the germline ends. Written as DNA, the CDR3 is TGCGCCAGCAGCTTGGAGGCTACGGGATCTGAGCAGTTCTTC. Translation: CASSLEATGSEQFF. The full variable domain, in which reference TRBV5-1 and TRBJ2-1 provide the parts outside the CDR3, is KAGVTQTPRYLIKTRGQQVTLSCSPISGHRSVSWYQQTPGQGLQFLFEYFSETQRNKGNFPGRFSGRQFSNSRSEMNVSTLELGDSALYLCASSLEATGSEQFFGPGTRLTVL.